Below, 20 T cell receptor beta chains from the same sample are listed, as sequenced in a study of breast tumors, draining lymph nodes, adjacent tissues. The lymph nodes were axillary draining lymph nodes from breast cancer patients. TCRdb called the multiplex PCR reads again in MiXCR, with one record for every CDR3 protein. This sample yields approximately 130,000 distinct CDR3 sequences, of which around 21% are seen a single time; 2% to 2.5% belongs to the top ten. The source material was axillary lymph node tissue. The receptors originated from a female donor with breast cancer. Some clones in this sample may be carry-over from other donors' samples.

This clonotype was seen ten or more times. This chain links TRBV28 with TRBJ2-7; D not resolved. The CDR3 runs to 12 residues. V was pared by 5 bases and J by 2 bases, with 7 bases between. Germline CDR1 reads MDHEN; CDR2 reads SYDVKM. Here the CDR3 DNA reads TGTGCCAGCAGTCCTACCCCCTACGAGCAGTACTTC. Translation: CASSPTPYEQYF. Full variable domain (missing parts from reference TRBV28 and TRBJ2-7): DVKVTQSSRYLVKRTGEKVFLECVQDMDHENMFWYRQDPGLGLRLIYFSYDVKMKEKGDIPEGYSVSREKKERFSLILESASTNQTSMYLCASSPTPYEQYFGPGTRLTVT.

The sample holds many counts of this clonotype. The J gene is TRBJ1-5, the V gene TRBV10-3; 10 nucleotides line up with TRBD1. V shed 4 bases and J 6 bases; nucleotides not matched to a gene: 0. Germline V gene sequence: CDR1 ENHRY, CDR2 SYGVKD. CDR3 length equals 13 residues. The DNA of the CDR3 is TGTGCCATCAGTGGGACAGGGGGTCAGCCCCAGCATTTT. Translated: CAISGTGGQPQHF.

This clonotype was seen a handful of times. This rearrangement joins TRBV20-1 to TRBJ2-3; D gene ambiguous. The CDR3 length is 14 residues. Trimming removed 7 bases from V and 1 base from J, with 15 bases in between. CDR1 DFQATT and CDR2 SNEGSKA come from the germline V gene (reference sequence). CDR3: CSGTGSPGTDTQYF. CDR3 bases: TGCAGTGGGACCGGGTCCCCGGGCACAGATACGCAGTATTTT.

The sample holds many counts of this clonotype. The chain is built from TRBV12-3 or TRBV12-4 and TRBJ2-3; D gene unclear. Deletions cut 3 bases from V and 5 bases from J, with 6 bases between. This CDR3 is 12 amino acids long. The CDR3 sequence is CASSFSKDTQYF. CDR3 bases: TGTGCCAGCAGTTTCTCTAAAGATACGCAGTATTTT.

This clonotype was seen many times. The rearrangement joins TRBV18 to TRBJ1-4; TRBD1 might be the D (6 bases). V dropped 8 bases and J dropped 0 bases, with 7 bases sitting between them. This CDR3 has 13 residues. Germline V gives CDR1 KGHSH, CDR2 LQKENI. The CDR3 nucleotides read TGTGCCAGCGGACAGACAACTAATGAAAAACTGTTTTTT. Protein sequence: CASGQTTNEKLFF.

This clonotype was observed many times. V usage is TRBV29-1 and J usage is TRBJ1-2; D is perhaps TRBD1 (6 bases). There are 13 residues in the CDR3. Germline V gene sequence: CDR1 SQVTM, CDR2 ANQGSEA. The germline V and J ends were trimmed by 6 bases and 1 base, with 12 bases remaining between them. CDR3 protein: CSVLTGDNYGYTF. The CDR3, as DNA: TGCAGCGTCTTGACAGGCGATAACTATGGCTACACCTTC.

In its sample, this clonotype was seen many times. This chain links TRBV2 with TRBJ1-6; tentative D call: TRBD1 (6 bases). Between the trimmed V and J ends, which lost 6 bases and 7 bases, there was a span of 7 bases. The CDR3 contains 12 residues. Germline values: CDR1 SNHLY, CDR2 FYNNEI. The CDR3 coding sequence is TGTGCCAGCAGGAGGGGGAATTCACCCCTCCACTTT. Encoded protein: CASRRGNSPLHF.

This clonotype was seen repeatedly, ten times or more. The chain links TRBV2 to TRBJ2-2; D is unresolved. The CDR3 covers 12 residues. V was shortened by 6 bases and J by 4 bases, with 6 bases between the two germline ends. Per the germline V gene, CDR1 is SNHLY and CDR2 is FYNNEI. The CDR3 sequence: CASSQVTGELFF. CDR3 DNA: TGTGCCAGCAGCCAAGTCACCGGGGAGCTGTTTTTT. Supplemented by reference TRBV2 and TRBJ2-2, the full variable domain reads EPEVTQTPSHQVTQMGQEVILRCVPISNHLYFYWYRQILGQKVEFLVSFYNNEISEKSEIFDDQFSVERPDGSNFTLKIRSTKLEDSAMYFCASSQVTGELFFGEGSRLTVL.

This clonotype was counted ten times or more. This chain joins TRBV27 and TRBJ2-3; D possibly matches TRBD1 or TRBD2 (5 bases each). V lost 4 bases to trimming and J lost 2 bases, with 10 bases between them. This CDR3 comprises 14 residues. The V gene's germline CDR1 is MNHEY and CDR2 SMNVEV (reference sequence). The CDR3, as DNA: TGTGCCAGCAGTTGGGGCGGGTCCACAGATACGCAGTATTTT. Its protein is CASSWGGSTDTQYF.

Details on this clonotype: A junction boundary mismatches the germline segment, possibly from a read error. The chain couples TRBV5-4 to TRBJ2-1; TRBD2 agrees at 9 bases. Germline V gene data show CDR1 as SGHNT and CDR2 as YYREEE (reference sequence). The CDR3 spans 14 residues. This chain's CDR3 is CASIIASGDNEQFF. CDR3 nucleotides: TGTGCTAGCATAATCGCTAGCGGGGACAATGAGCAGTTCTTC.

This chain connects TRBV28 to TRBJ2-7, with 9 nucleotides matching TRBD1. Trimming cost V 10 bases and J 3 bases; bases outside gene matches: 4. This CDR3 is 12 amino acids long. The germline CDR1 and CDR2 sequences are MDHEN and SYDVKM. The CDR3 loop reads CATLTGGYEQYF. CDR3 coding DNA: TGTGCCACCTTGACAGGGGGCTACGAGCAGTACTTC.

For this clonotype: This sequence may be a read error, since a much larger clone differs from it by one base. The gene calls are TRBV6-4 and TRBJ2-2; 7 bases line up with TRBD2. This CDR3 has 14 residues. J lost 6 bases, V lost 7 bases, and 8 bases had no gene match. Germline V gives CDR1 MRHNA, CDR2 SNTAGT. The CDR3 coding sequence is TGTGCCAGCACCCAGAGTGGGGGGGCCGGGGAGCTGTTTTTT. Translation: CASTQSGGAGELFF.

This clonotype came up many times. This chain links TRBV6-6 with TRBJ2-1, with 8 bases that match TRBD2. Germline V gene lookup returns CDR1 MNHNY and CDR2 SVGAGI (reference sequence). This CDR3 has 16 residues. J gave up 5 bases and V 5 bases, and 11 bases lay outside the gene matches. DNA of the CDR3: TGTGCCAGCAGTCCGAGGTCGGGAGGGACGAACAATGAGCAGTTCTTC. Translated, it gives CASSPRSGGTNNEQFF.

The V gene is TRBV28, the J gene TRBJ1-5; D is possibly TRBD1 (6 bases). Germline V lookup: CDR1 MDHEN, CDR2 SYDVKM. The CDR3 runs 13 residues. V lost 5 bases to trimming and J lost 6 bases, with 11 bases between them. CDR3 DNA sequence: TGTGCCAGCAGTCCAGGGGTTAGTCAGCCCCAGCATTTT. Protein sequence: CASSPGVSQPQHF.

This clonotype came up many times. The J gene is TRBJ2-7, the V gene TRBV11-3; possibly TRBD2 for D (5 bases). Germline values: CDR1 SGHNT, CDR2 YENEEA. This CDR3 has 14 amino acids. Trimming stripped 6 bases from V and 0 bases from J, with 12 bases between. The CDR3 DNA reads as TGTGCCAGCAGTGGCAGCGGATTCTCCTACGAGCAGTACTTC. This codes for CASSGSGFSYEQYF.

A note on this clonotype: A much larger clone lies one base from this, so it may be a read error. This chain links TRBV20-1 with TRBJ2-7, with D tentatively TRBD2 (5 bases). CDR3 length: 14 residues. The germline V gene has CDR1 DFQATT and CDR2 SNEGSKA (reference sequence). The CDR3 spells CSVEGLTSSCEQYF. CDR3 DNA: TGCAGTGTCGAAGGACTGACGAGCTCCTGCGAGCAGTACTTC.

The chain uses TRBV7-2 and TRBJ2-4; possible D gene TRBD2, 6 bases. Germline loops: CDR1 SGHTA, CDR2 FQGNSA. V was clipped by 3 bases and J by 16 bases, with 19 bases between them. The CDR3 is 13 residues long. CDR3 DNA: TGTGCCAGCAGCTTTCACCGGGACTCCGCGGTTTACTTC. Residues: CASSFHRDSAVYF.

This clonotype appeared a few times. The chain combines TRBV30 with TRBJ1-2; D is undetermined. Trimming cost V 2 bases and J 4 bases, with 8 bases left between them. This CDR3 contains 12 residues. Germline V gene lookup returns CDR1 GTSNPN and CDR2 SVGIG (reference sequence). The CDR3 loop is CAWSLRSYGYTF. CDR3 nucleotides: TGTGCCTGGAGTCTCCGGAGCTATGGCTACACCTTC.

This clonotype was observed many times. The J gene is TRBJ2-1, the V gene TRBV4-1; D remains unclear. This CDR3 is 12 amino acids long. The V gene lost 4 bases and the J gene lost 7 bases, with 8 bases spanning the gap. The V gene's germline CDR1 is MGHRA and CDR2 YSYEKL. CDR3 sequence: CASSPGFNEQFF. DNA for the CDR3: TGCGCCAGCAGCCCCGGTTTTAATGAGCAGTTCTTC.

The V and J genes are TRBV14 and TRBJ1-1; D is ambiguous. The CDR3 runs 14 residues. The V end lost 0 bases, the J end lost 11 bases, and 16 bases lay between the germline ends. CDR1 and CDR2 from the germline V gene are SGHDN and FVKESK. The CDR3 is CASSQDQPSSTAFF. As DNA, the CDR3 is TGTGCCAGCAGCCAAGATCAGCCCTCCAGTACGGCTTTCTTT.